This T cell receptor (beta chain) was obtained from a study of blood T cell repertoires in COVID-19 (dated by TCRdb to 2019 to 2021). For the wider study: The collaborator samples originated in the United States, Italy and Spain and spanned the acute and convalescent phases of COVID-19. A de-identified subject ID, COVID-19 status, age in years and sex were almost always included in the sample metadata. Subjects who had been exposed to COVID-19, were actively infected with it, or had recovered from it provided the deeply sampled blood TCRbeta repertoires that made up the dataset. The prospective study material was composed of cDNA or gDNA derived from T cells, B-cell-depleted T cells, or PBMCs. Where available, HLA class I and class II types were obtained from metadata supplied by the sample provider rather than from assay-based typing. The repertoires were released in a freely available public database meant as a resource for research on the immune response to SARS-CoV-2. The samples were drawn from the first 160 participants of the ongoing ImmuneRACE study and from 1,200 or so subjects provided by 6 global collaborators. What the research found in general, with its limitations: Clinical and demographic metadata were provided uncurated, with the amount varying by source and participant.

TCRbeta CDR3 regions were amplified from genomic DNA using the immunoSEQ Assay, a bias-controlled multiplex PCR. Concerning the study's data processing: The number of nucleated cells in each sample was estimated from the amplification of reference gene primers within the assay. To quantify the absolute abundance of each unique TCRbeta CDR3 rearrangement, sequence reads were collapsed and filtered. For each sample, productive Simpson clonality was calculated as the square root of Simpson's diversity index across productive rearrangements. TCRdb's version of the immuneACCESS table is confined to in-frame rearrangements and falls short of the full clone set. An unresolved V gene accounts for under half of the shortfall where checked; the remainder is of unknown origin. That table furnishes V, J and clone size, whereas the DNA furnished D and trimming. In all, the sample holds roughly 77,000 clones, and roughly 85% of those were seen once. The top ten clones comprise roughly 5.5% of the sample.

Whole blood was collected in K2EDTA tubes by collaborating institutions according to the institutions' own protocols. For TCRbeta analysis, collaborators shipped samples in one of three forms: frozen whole blood, isolated PBMCs, or DNA extracted from either of those sample types. Sequences MNHNY (CDR1) and SVGAGI (CDR2) are obtained from the germline V gene (reference sequence). From its cysteine to its phenylalanine, the CDR3 spans 16 amino acids. CDR3 DNA is the only sequence kept; it has 48 bases, read in frame from the first base. V is reduced by 4 bases and J by 4 bases, leaving a spacing of 20 bases between them. Concerning this clone: Its antigen is not yet known. Nothing much larger sits one base from this clone, and base qualities are not available.

The V gene is TRBV6-6 and the J gene is TRBJ2-7, with TRBD2 perhaps the D gene, on 6 matching bases. The sequence was obtained from a human donor in a cohort sampled during active COVID-19. The sequenced material came from peripheral blood. The CDR3 in this case is CASSSFTGRGNYEQYF. The nucleotide sequence is TGTGCCAGCAGTTCCTTCACTGGACGGGGGAATTACGAGCAGTACTTC.